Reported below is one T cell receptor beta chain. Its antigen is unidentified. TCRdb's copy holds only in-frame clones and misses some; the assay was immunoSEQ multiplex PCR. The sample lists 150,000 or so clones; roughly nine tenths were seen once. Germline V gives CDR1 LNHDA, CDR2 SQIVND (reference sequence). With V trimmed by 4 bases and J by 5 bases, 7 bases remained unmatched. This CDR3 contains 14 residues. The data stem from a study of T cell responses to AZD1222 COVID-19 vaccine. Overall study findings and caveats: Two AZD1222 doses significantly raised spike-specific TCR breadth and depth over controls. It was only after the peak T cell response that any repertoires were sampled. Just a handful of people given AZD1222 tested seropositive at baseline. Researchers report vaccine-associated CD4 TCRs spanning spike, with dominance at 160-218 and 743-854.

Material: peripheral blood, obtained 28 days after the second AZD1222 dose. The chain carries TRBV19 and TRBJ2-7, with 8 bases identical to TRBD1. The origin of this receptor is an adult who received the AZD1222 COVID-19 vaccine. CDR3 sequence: CASSTDRGLNEQYF. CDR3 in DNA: TGTGCCAGTAGTACAGACAGGGGTCTCAACGAGCAGTACTTC.